This TCR beta chain originates from a study of blood T cell repertoires in COVID-19. Across the study: T cells, B-cell-depleted T cells, or PBMCs supplied cDNA or gDNA.

Everyone who took part was about 18 to 90 years old, and they came from over 20 US areas. Authors' methods: Amplification from reference gene primers served as the basis for estimated nucleated cell counts. Only in-frame clones appear in the TCRdb table, and some are missing; sequencing was by immunoSEQ multiplex PCR. The DNA was the basis for D and trimming; V, J and clone size are from that table. Among 400,000 to 500,000 clones, approximately 87% were seen once, and the ten largest hold over 1.5%. The V gene lost 6 bases and the J gene lost 3 bases, with 15 bases spanning the gap. The V gene's germline CDR1 is SGHAT and CDR2 FQNNGV. This CDR3 region has 15 residues.

The TCR originated in a woman in her thirties or forties who had recovered from COVID-19. This rearrangement joins TRBV11-2 to TRBJ2-1; D perhaps matches TRBD2 (5 bases). Specimen: PBMCs or T cells enriched from blood (not recorded which). In DNA form, the CDR3 reads TGTGCCAGCAGTAGAGGGTCCCCGGTCTACAATGAGCAGTTCTTC. This encodes CASSRGSPVYNEQFF.